This paragraph covers one TCR beta chain sequence. This clone has just a few counts. No antigen is known for it. No base qualities exist here, and no much larger clone lies one base off it. The library was made by the immunoSEQ multiplex PCR assay. Deep sequencing of rearranged TCR beta loci, alongside multiparametric flow cytometry, was used to profile T cell repertoires. TCRdb retrieved this table from immuneACCESS and kept in-frame rearrangements only. Not all clones are present; in checked studies, unresolved V genes account for under half, and no reason is known for the remainder. In all, the sample holds more than 10,000 clones, and roughly 90% of those were seen once. Of the sample, 3% to 4% falls within the top ten clones. This specimen belongs to a study of lymphopenia after photon versus proton radiotherapy (dated by TCRdb to the late 2010s). Notes on the research overall: In patients with gastrointestinal tumors who developed high-grade lymphopenia, the study compared the immunological effects of photon radiation therapy with those of proton radiation therapy. The goal of the study was to describe how the two radiation modalities differ in their effects on the immune system. The 15 to 20 patients in the cohort had gastrointestinal tumors, were treated with either photon or proton therapy, and subsequently developed lymphopenia. Summary of the overall study and its limitations: The survival association was examined only in patients who died, and the authors described better survival with proton therapy as a possibility, not as a demonstrated result. Among patients across the cohort who died, overall survival time showed an inverse correlation with a larger post-nadir drop in TCR diversity. Proton-treated patients stayed relatively stable during treatment, while photon-treated patients lost naive T cells and TCR diversity and gained effector/memory populations. After the lymphocyte count nadir, photon-treated repertoires showed oligoclonal expansion, especially of CD8+ Temra cells, which drove the drop in diversity.

The trim is 5 bases for V and 11 bases for J, with a gap of 16 bases between the germline ends. CDR1 and CDR2 were assigned from the germline V gene (reference sequence) as GTSNPN and SVGIG. The CDR3 contains 12 residues, cysteine and phenylalanine counted. Just the 36-base CDR3 DNA is kept, in frame starting at base 1. The rearrangement combines TRBV30 with TRBJ1-5, with TRBD1 perhaps the D gene, on 5 matching bases. Sequences were derived from peripheral blood, sampled from a patient treated with photon-based radiotherapy. This receptor was identified in a man in his 60s with pancreatic cancer. CDR3 protein: CAWEGTRGAQHF. At the DNA level, the sequence is TGTGCCTGGGAGGGTACCAGAGGGGCCCAGCATTTT.